A single sample is the source of the 10 T cell receptor beta chains below, sequenced in a study of cytomegalovirus exposure and HLA in healthy donors. PCR involved 60 Vbeta and 13 Jbeta primers. The protocol was immunoSEQ multiplex PCR, while the TCRdb copy is restricted to in-frame clones and leaves out a portion. Among over 50,000 clones, roughly nine tenths were seen once, and the ten largest hold about 1.4%. Sequencing used PBMCs. The receptors derive from a man younger than 45 in good health and CMV-seropositive.

V is TRBV9 and J is TRBJ1-4, with D unresolved. Germline CDR1 reads SGDLS; CDR2 reads YYNGEE. Trimming left V 0 bases short and J 16 bases short, with 7 bases between. The CDR3 is made up of 10 amino acids. Written as DNA, the CDR3 is TGTGCCAGCAGCGTAGGACGGGGGTTTTTT. This encodes CASSVGRGFF.

The V gene is TRBV7-3, the J gene TRBJ2-5; 7 bases align to TRBD2. Trimming at V came to 5 bases and at J to 2 bases, leaving 11 bases not matched to a gene. Germline lookup yields CDR1 SGHTA and CDR2 FQGTGA. This CDR3 has 16 residues. The CDR3 protein is CASSLNAGVGQETQYF. The CDR3 bases are TGTGCCAGCAGCCTCAATGCGGGAGTGGGTCAAGAGACCCAGTACTTC.

The chain uses TRBV7-2 and TRBJ2-1; TRBD1 aligns across 8 bases. The ends lost 1 base at V and 8 bases at J; junction bases unmatched: 1. The CDR3 is 13 residues long. CDR1 SGHTA and CDR2 FQGNSA come from the germline V gene. In DNA, the CDR3 is TGTGCCAGCAGCTTAGTGGACAGGGATGAGCAGTTCTTC. Amino acids: CASSLVDRDEQFF.

This rearrangement joins TRBV19 to TRBJ2-2; TRBD1 is a possible D gene (5 bases). V lost 8 bases, J lost 5 bases, and 12 bases lay in between. This CDR3 has 13 residues. The V gene's germline CDR1 is LNHDA and CDR2 SQIVND (reference sequence). CDR3 in DNA: TGTGCCAGTTCCCGACAGAGAACCGGGGAGCTGTTTTTT. Residues: CASSRQRTGELFF.

The chain employs TRBV2 and TRBJ2-1; perhaps TRBD2 as D (7 bases). The CDR3 is made up of 15 amino acids. CDR1 is SNHLY and CDR2 is FYNNEI in the germline V gene. The V end lost 7 bases, the J end lost 0 bases, and 13 bases lay between the germline ends. CDR3 nucleotide sequence: TGTGCCAGCAATGGGGGGGCCAGCTCCTACAATGAGCAGTTCTTC. Translation: CASNGGASSYNEQFF.

The V gene is TRBV19, the J gene TRBJ2-3, with TRBD1 matching 7 bases. The V gene end was trimmed by 5 bases and the J gene end by 1 base; junction bases not matched to a gene: 6. CDR3 length: 15 amino acids. Germline V gene sequence: CDR1 LNHDA, CDR2 SQIVND (reference sequence). The CDR3 sequence: CASSPRQGGTDTQYF. The CDR3 DNA reads TGTGCCAGTAGTCCTCGACAGGGCGGCACAGATACGCAGTATTTT. Full variable domain (missing parts from reference TRBV19 and TRBJ2-3): DGGITQSPKYLFRKEGQNVTLSCEQNLNHDAMYWYRQDPGQGLRLIYYSQIVNDFQKGDIAEGYSVSREKKESFPLTVTSAQKNPTAFYLCASSPRQGGTDTQYFGPGTRLTVL.

The rearrangement links TRBV6-5 to TRBJ2-3; a possible D gene is TRBD1 (6 bases). CDR3 length equals 14 residues. V lost 7 bases, J lost 5 bases, and 16 bases lay in between. Germline CDR1 and CDR2: MNHEY and SVGAGI. CDR3 DNA sequence: TGTGCCAGCACCCTTAGACAGGCGGGAGATACGCAGTATTTT. Its translation is CASTLRQAGDTQYF.

A word on this clone: This specimen includes other DNA sequences encoding the same CDR3. The V and J genes are TRBV7-9 and TRBJ1-5; maybe TRBD1 (6 bases). This CDR3 comprises 14 residues. The germline V gene encodes CDR1 SEHNR and CDR2 FQNEAQ (reference sequence). Trimming cost V 4 bases and J 3 bases, with 10 bases left between them. The CDR3 DNA follows: TGTGCCAGCAGCTCTACAGGGCCCAATCAGCCCCAGCATTTT. Amino acid sequence: CASSSTGPNQPQHF.

The rearrangement uses TRBV5-8 and TRBJ1-5; D ambiguous. This CDR3 is built from 13 residues. Deletions cut 0 bases from V and 4 bases from J, with 5 bases between. In germline, CDR1 is SGHTS, CDR2 YDEGEE. As DNA, the CDR3 is TGTGCCAGCAGCTTGGCGAGAAATCAGCCCCAGCATTTT. Its translation is CASSLARNQPQHF.

The rearrangement uses TRBV6-1 and TRBJ2-7; TRBD2 might be the D (5 bases). CDR1 is MNHNS and CDR2 is SASEGT in the germline V gene. Trimming pared 3 bases from V and 1 base from J, leaving 7 bases between. The CDR3 is made up of 13 amino acids. DNA of the CDR3: TGTGCCAGCAGTGACGAGGGTTCCTACGAGCAGTACTTC. Residues: CASSDEGSYEQYF.